Given below is one T cell receptor (beta chain) in context. Antigen unknown. To release intraepithelial and lamina propria lymphocytes, the graft tissue was processed. TCRdb's table, derived via immunoSEQ multiplex PCR, lists solely in-frame clones and lacks some. The profile shows 15,000 to 20,000 clones, approximately 83% of them singletons. The data were obtained in a study of graft-versus-host responses after intestinal transplantation. For the study at large: Recipients obtained multivisceral, liver-intestinal, or isolated intestinal transplants. Study-level results: There were GvH clones found in recipient marrow, and some of them appeared first in ileum or blood. Early post-transplant falls in HvG clones accompanied the peak levels of circulating GvH clones.

Germline CDR1 SGHTA, CDR2 FQGTGA. This CDR3 has 16 residues. Trimming removed 5 bases from V and 16 bases from J, with 30 bases in between. The receptor was derived from a human patient who received an intestinal transplant, so some T cells may come from the graft donor. Specimen: ileum tissue, collected around 580 days after intestinal transplantation. The J gene is TRBJ1-5, the V gene TRBV7-3, with D tentatively TRBD1 (6 bases). CDR3 sequence reads: CASSPFAPPRGGFQHF. DNA for the CDR3: TGTGCCAGCAGCCCCTTCGCCCCCCCTAGAGGGGGATTTCAACATTTT.